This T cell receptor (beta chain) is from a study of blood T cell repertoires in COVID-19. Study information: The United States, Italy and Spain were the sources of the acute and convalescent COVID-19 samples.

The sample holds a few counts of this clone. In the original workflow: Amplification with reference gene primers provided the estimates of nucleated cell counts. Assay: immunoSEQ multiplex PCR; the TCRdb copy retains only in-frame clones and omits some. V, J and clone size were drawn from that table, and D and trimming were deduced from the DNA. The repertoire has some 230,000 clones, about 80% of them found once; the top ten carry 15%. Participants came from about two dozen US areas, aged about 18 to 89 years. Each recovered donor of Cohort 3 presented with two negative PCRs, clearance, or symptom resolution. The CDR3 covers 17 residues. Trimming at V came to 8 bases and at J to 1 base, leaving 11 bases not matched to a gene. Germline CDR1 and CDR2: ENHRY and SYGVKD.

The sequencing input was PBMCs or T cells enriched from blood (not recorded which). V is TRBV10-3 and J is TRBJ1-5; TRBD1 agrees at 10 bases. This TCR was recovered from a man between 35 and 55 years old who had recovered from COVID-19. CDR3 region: CAIQADRGDGSNQPQHF. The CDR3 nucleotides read TGTGCCATCCAAGCGGACAGGGGGGACGGCAGCAATCAGCCCCAGCATTTT.